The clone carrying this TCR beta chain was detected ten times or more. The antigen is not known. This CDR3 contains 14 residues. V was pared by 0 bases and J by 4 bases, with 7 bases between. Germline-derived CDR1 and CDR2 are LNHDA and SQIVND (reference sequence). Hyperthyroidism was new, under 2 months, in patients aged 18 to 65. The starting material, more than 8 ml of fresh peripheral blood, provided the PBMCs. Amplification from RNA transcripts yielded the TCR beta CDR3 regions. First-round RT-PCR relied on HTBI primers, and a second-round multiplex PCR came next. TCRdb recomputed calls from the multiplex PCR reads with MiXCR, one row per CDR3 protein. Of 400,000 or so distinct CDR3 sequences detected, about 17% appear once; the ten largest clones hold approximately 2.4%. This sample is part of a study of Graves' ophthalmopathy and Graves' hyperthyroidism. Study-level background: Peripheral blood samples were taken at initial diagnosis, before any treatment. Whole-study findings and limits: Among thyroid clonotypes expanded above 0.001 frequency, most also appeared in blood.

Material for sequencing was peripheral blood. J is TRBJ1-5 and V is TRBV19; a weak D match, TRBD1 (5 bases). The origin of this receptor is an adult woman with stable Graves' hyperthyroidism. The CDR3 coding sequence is TGTGCCAGTAGTATAGATTGGGGGAATCAGCCCCAGCATTTT. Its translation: CASSIDWGNQPQHF.